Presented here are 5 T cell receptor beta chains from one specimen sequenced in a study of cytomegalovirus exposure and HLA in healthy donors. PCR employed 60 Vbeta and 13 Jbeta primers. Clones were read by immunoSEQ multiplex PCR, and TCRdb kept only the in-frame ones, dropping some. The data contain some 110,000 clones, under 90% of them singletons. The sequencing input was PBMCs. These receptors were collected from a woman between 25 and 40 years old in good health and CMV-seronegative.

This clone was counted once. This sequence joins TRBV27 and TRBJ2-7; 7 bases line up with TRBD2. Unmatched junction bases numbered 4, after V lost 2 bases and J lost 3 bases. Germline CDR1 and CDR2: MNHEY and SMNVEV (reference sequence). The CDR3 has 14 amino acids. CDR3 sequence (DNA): TGTGCCAGCAGTTTAACAGCGGGACTCTACGAGCAGTACTTC. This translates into CASSLTAGLYEQYF.

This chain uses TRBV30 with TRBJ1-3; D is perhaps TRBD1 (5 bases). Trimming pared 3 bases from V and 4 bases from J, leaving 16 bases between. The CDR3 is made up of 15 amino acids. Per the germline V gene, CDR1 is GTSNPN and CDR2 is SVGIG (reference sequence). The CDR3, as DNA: TGTGCCTGGAGAGCCTCGGGACTCCCCGGAAACACCATATATTTT. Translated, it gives CAWRASGLPGNTIYF.

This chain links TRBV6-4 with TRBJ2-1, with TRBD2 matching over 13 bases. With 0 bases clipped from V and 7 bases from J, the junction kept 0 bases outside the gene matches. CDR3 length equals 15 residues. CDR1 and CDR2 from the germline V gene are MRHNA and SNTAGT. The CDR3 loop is CASSDSGLAGNEQFF. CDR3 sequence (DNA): TGTGCCAGCAGTGACTCGGGACTAGCGGGAAATGAGCAGTTCTTC.

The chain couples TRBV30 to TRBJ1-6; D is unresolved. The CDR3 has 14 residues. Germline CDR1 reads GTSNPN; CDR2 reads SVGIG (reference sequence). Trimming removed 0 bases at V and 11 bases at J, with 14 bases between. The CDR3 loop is CAWSVLTTEAPLHF. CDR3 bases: TGTGCCTGGAGTGTATTAACCACTGAGGCACCCCTCCACTTT.

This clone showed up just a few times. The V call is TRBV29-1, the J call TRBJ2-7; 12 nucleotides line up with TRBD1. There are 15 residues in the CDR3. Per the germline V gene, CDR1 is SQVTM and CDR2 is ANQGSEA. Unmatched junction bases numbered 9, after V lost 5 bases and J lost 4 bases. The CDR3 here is CSVRVGTGGGYEQYF. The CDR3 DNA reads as TGCAGCGTTCGAGTCGGGACAGGGGGCGGGTACGAGCAGTACTTC.